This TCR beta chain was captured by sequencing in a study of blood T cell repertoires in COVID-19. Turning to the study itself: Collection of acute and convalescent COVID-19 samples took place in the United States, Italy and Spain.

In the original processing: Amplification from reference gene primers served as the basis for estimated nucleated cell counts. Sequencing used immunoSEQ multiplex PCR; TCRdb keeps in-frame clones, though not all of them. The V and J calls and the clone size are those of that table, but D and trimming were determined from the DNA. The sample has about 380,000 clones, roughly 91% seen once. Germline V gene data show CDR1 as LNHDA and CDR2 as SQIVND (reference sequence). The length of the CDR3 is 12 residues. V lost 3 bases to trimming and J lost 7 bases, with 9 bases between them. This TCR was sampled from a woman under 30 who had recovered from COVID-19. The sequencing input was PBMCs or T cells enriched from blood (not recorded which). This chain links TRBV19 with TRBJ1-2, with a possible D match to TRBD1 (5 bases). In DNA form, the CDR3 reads TGTGCCAGTAGTATCCCCGACAGTGGCTACACCTTC. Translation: CASSIPDSGYTF.